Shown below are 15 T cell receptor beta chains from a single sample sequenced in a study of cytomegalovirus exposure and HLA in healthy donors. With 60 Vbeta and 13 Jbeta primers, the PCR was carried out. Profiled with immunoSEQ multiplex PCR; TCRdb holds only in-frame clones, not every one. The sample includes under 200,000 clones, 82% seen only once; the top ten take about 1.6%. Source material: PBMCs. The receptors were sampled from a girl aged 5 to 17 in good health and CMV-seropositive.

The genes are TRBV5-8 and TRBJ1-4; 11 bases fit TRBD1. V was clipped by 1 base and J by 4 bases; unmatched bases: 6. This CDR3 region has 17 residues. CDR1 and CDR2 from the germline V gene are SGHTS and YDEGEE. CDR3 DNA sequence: TGTGCCAGCAGCTTGAGGGACAGGGGGAGTTTTAATGAAAAACTGTTTTTT. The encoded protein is CASSLRDRGSFNEKLFF. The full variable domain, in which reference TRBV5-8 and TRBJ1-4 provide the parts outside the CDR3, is EAGVTQSPTHLIKTRGQQATLRCSPISGHTSVYWYQQALGLGLQFLLWYDEGEERNRGNFPPRFSGRQFPNYSSELNVNALELEDSALYLCASSLRDRGSFNEKLFFGSGTQLSVL.

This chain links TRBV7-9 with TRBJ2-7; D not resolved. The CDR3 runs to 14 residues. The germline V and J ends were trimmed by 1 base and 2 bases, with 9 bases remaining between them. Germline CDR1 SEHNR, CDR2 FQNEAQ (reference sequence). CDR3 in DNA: TGTGCCAGCAGCTTAGTAACAGTTACCTACGAGCAGTACTTC. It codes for CASSLVTVTYEQYF.

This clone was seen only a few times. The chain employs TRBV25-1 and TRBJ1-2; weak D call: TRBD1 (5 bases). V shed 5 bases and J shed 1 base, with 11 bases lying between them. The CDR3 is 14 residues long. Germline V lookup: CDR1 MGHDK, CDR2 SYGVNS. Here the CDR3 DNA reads TGTGCCAGCAGTACGACAGTACTTAACTATGGCTACACCTTC. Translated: CASSTTVLNYGYTF.

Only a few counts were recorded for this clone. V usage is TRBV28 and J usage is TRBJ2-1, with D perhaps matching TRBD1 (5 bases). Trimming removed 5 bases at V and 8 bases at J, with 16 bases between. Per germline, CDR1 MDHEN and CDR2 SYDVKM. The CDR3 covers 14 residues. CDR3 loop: CASSTGLMVDEQFF. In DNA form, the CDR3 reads TGTGCCAGCAGTACAGGCTTGATGGTAGATGAGCAGTTCTTC.

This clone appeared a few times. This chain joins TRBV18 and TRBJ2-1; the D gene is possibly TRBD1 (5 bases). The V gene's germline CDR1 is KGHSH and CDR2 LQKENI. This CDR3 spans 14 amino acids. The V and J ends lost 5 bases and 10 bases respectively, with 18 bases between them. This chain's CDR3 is CASSGQDIQGEQFF. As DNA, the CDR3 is TGTGCCAGCTCAGGCCAGGACATCCAAGGGGAGCAGTTCTTC.

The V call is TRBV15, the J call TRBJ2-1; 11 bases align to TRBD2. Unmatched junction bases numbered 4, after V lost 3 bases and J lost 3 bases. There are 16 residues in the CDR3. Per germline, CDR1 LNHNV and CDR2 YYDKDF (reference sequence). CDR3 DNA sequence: TGTGCCACCAGCAGCCCGACTAGCGGGAACTACAATGAGCAGTTCTTC. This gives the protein CATSSPTSGNYNEQFF.

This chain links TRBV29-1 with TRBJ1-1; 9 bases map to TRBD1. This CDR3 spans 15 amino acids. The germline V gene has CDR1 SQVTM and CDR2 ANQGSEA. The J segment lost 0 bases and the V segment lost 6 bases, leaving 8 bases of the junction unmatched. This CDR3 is CSVGQGWGMNTEAFF. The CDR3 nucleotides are TGCAGCGTGGGACAGGGCTGGGGCATGAACACTGAAGCTTTCTTT.

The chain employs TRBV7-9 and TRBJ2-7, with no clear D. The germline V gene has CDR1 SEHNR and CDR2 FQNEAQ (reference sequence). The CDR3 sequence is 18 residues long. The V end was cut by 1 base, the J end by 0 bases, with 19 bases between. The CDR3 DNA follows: TGTGCCAGCAGCTTAGGGCCCACGCTGGAGACCCTCTCCTACGAGCAGTACTTC. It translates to CASSLGPTLETLSYEQYF.

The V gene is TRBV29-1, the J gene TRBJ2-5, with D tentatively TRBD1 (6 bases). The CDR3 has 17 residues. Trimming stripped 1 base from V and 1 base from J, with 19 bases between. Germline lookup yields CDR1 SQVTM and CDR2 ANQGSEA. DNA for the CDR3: TGCAGCGTTGAAGTTGGGATTCTGACAGGTCTCCAAGAGACCCAGTACTTC. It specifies CSVEVGILTGLQETQYF.

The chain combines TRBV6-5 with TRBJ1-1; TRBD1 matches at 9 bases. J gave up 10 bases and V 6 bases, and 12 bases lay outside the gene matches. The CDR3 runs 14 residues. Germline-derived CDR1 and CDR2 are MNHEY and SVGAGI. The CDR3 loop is CASRPGTGISGAFF. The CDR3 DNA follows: TGTGCCAGCAGGCCCGGGACAGGGATTAGTGGAGCTTTCTTT.

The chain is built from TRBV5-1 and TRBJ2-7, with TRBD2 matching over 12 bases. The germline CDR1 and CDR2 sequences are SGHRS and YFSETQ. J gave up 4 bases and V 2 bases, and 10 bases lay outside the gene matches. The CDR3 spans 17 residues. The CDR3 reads CASSLSASGGAFYEQYF. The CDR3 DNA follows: TGCGCCAGCAGCTTATCGGCTAGCGGGGGGGCTTTTTACGAGCAGTACTTC.

This CDR3 reads CASSVRTGSQETQYF. The CDR3 region has the DNA TGTGCCAGCAGTGTCCGAACAGGGAGCCAAGAGACCCAGTACTTC. The rearrangement uses TRBV6-1 and TRBJ2-5; TRBD1 might be the D (6 bases). This CDR3 has 15 amino acids. V lost 4 bases to trimming and J lost 1 base, with 13 bases between them. Germline assignment: CDR1 MNHNS and CDR2 SASEGT.

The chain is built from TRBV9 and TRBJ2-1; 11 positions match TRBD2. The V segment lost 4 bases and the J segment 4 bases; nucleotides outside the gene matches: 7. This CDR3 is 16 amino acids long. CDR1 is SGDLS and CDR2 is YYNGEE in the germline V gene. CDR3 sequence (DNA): TGTGCCAGCAGCCCGATGATAGCGGGAGGGTACAATGAGCAGTTCTTC. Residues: CASSPMIAGGYNEQFF.

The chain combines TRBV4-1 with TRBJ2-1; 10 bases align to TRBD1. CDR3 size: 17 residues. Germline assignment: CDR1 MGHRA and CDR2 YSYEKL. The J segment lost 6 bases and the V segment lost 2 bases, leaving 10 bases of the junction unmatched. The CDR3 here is CASSQSPGQGRPNEQFF. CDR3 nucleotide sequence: TGCGCCAGCAGCCAATCACCGGGACAGGGGCGCCCCAATGAGCAGTTCTTC.

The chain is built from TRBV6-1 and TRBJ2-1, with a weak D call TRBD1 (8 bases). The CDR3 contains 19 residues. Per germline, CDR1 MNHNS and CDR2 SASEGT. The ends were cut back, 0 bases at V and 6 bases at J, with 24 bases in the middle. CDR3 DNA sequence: TGTGCCAGCAGTGAAGCGCTCGGGGGGAGGACAGGGAGAGTCAATGAGCAGTTCTTC. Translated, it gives CASSEALGGRTGRVNEQFF.